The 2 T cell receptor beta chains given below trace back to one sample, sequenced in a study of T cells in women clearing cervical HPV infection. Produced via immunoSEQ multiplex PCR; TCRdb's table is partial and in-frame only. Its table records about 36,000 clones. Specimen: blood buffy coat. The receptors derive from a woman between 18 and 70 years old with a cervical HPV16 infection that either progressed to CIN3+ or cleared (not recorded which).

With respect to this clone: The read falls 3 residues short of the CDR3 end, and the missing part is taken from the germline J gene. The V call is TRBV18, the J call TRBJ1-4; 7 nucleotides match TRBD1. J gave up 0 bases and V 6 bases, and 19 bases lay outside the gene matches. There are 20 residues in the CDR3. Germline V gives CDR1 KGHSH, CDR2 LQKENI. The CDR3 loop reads CASSSEGAGSGSATNEKLFF. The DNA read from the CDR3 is TGTGCCAGCTCCTCGGAGGGGGCAGGGTCCGGTTCCGCAACTAATGAAAAA.

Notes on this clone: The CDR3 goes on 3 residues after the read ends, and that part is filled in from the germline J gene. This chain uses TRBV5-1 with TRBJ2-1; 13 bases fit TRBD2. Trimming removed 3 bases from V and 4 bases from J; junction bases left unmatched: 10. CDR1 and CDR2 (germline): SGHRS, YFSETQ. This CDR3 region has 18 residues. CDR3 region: CASSSRLAGGRLYNEQFF. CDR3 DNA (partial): TGCGCCAGCAGCTCACGACTAGCGGGGGGCCGTTTATACAATGAG.